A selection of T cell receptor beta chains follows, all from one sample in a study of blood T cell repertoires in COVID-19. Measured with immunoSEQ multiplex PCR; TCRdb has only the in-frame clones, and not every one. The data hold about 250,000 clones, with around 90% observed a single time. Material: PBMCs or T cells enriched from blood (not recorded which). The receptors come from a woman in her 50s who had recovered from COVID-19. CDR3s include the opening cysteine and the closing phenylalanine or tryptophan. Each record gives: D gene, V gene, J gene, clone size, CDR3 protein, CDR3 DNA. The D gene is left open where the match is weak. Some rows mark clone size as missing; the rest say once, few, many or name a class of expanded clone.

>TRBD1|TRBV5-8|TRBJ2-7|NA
CASRQGDYEQYF
TGTGCCAGCAGACAGGGGGATTACGAGCAGTACTTC
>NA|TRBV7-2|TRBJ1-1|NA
CASSSKTGKAFF
TGTGCCAGCAGCTCAAAGACAGGAAAAGCTTTCTTT
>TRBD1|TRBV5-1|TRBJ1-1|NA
CASSPRGQPNEAFF
TGCGCCAGCAGCCCAAGGGGACAGCCTAATGAAGCTTTCTTT
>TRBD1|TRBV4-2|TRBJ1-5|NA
CASSQQGTALVLVFQPQHF
TGTGCCAGCAGCCAGCAAGGGACAGCCCTAGTCTTGGTTTTTCAGCCCCAGCATTTT
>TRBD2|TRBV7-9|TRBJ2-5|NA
CASSLGLAQETQYF
TGTGCCAGCAGCTTAGGACTAGCGCAAGAGACCCAGTACTTC
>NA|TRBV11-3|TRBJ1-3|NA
CASSLGGSGNTIYF
TGTGCCAGCAGCTTAGGAGGGAGCGGAAACACCATATATTTT
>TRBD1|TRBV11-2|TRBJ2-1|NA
CASDSQGVSYNEQFF
TGTGCCAGCGACTCCCAGGGGGTCTCCTACAATGAGCAGTTCTTC
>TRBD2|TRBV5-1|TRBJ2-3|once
CASSLAGSGRWDTQYF
TGCGCCAGCAGCTTGGCGGGTAGCGGGAGATGGGATACGCAGTATTTT
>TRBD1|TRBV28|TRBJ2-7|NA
CASNLGQGGQYEQYF
TGTGCCAGTAACCTGGGACAGGGGGGCCAATACGAGCAGTACTTC
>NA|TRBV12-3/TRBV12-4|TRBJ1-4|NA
CASRRTDEKLFF
TGTGCCAGCAGGCGGACAGATGAAAAACTGTTTTTT
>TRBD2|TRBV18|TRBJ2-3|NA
CASSPLGLATDTQYF
TGTGCCAGCTCACCACTGGGACTAGCGACAGATACGCAGTATTTT